These T cell receptor beta chains were read from a single sample in a study of blood T cell repertoires in COVID-19. The protocol was immunoSEQ multiplex PCR, while the TCRdb copy is restricted to in-frame clones and leaves out a portion. The sample shows fewer than 200,000 clones, almost 85% of them seen only once. The sequenced material came from peripheral blood. These TCRs come from a woman older than 75 with acute or convalescent COVID-19. CDR3s include the opening cysteine and the closing phenylalanine or tryptophan. The D gene is left open where the match is weak. Clone size is stated in some rows and not others, as once, few, many or a class when expanded.

D: TRBD1; J: TRBJ2-6; V: TRBV19; size: .; CDR3: CASSLQGTGVPALTNVLTF; DNA: TGTGCCAGTAGTCTACAGGGAACAGGGGTTCCCGCCCTAACCAACGTCCTGACTTTC
D: TRBD2; J: TRBJ2-1; V: TRBV5-8; size: .; CDR3: CASSLGAGTTSYNEQFF; DNA: TGTGCCAGCAGCTTGGGGGCCGGGACTACTTCCTACAATGAGCAGTTCTTC
D: .; J: TRBJ1-1; V: TRBV30; size: .; CDR3: CAWARQVNTEAFF; DNA: TGTGCCTGGGCCCGACAAGTGAACACTGAAGCTTTCTTT
D: .; J: TRBJ1-2; V: TRBV12-3/TRBV12-4; size: .; CDR3: CASSPNSRGYTF; DNA: TGTGCCAGCAGTCCCAACAGTAGGGGCTACACCTTC
D: TRBD1; J: TRBJ1-2; V: TRBV7-8; size: once; CDR3: CASSLAKGQGVSYGYTF; DNA: TGTGCCAGCAGCTTAGCGAAAGGACAGGGGGTTTCCTATGGCTACACCTTC
D: TRBD1; J: TRBJ1-2; V: TRBV3-1/TRBV3-2; size: .; CDR3: CASSPYSGTGASGYTF; DNA: TGTGCCAGCAGCCCATACTCCGGGACAGGGGCATCTGGCTACACCTTC
D: TRBD1; J: TRBJ1-2; V: TRBV10-3; size: .; CDR3: CAIREDRSAYGYTF; DNA: TGTGCCATCAGGGAGGACAGGTCCGCATATGGCTACACCTTC
D: TRBD1; J: TRBJ2-1; V: TRBV5-1; size: .; CDR3: CASSPPSGTGFDEQFF; DNA: TGCGCCAGCAGCCCCCCCTCCGGGACAGGCTTCGATGAGCAGTTCTTC
D: .; J: TRBJ2-7; V: TRBV19; size: few; CDR3: CASSITGSSYEQYF; DNA: TGTGCCAGTAGTATAACAGGTTCCTCCTACGAGCAGTACTTC
D: .; J: TRBJ2-1; V: TRBV2; size: .; CDR3: CASSGAPGANEQFF; DNA: TGTGCCAGCAGCGGCGCCCCGGGAGCCAATGAGCAGTTCTTC
D: .; J: TRBJ2-7; V: TRBV19; size: once; CDR3: CASSIGGGYEQYF; DNA: TGTGCCAGTAGTATAGGAGGGGGCTACGAGCAGTACTTC
D: TRBD1; J: TRBJ2-3; V: TRBV5-1; size: once; CDR3: CASSSGQGRDTQYF; DNA: TGCGCCAGCAGCTCCGGACAGGGTAGGGATACGCAGTATTTT
D: .; J: TRBJ1-3; V: TRBV5-6; size: .; CDR3: CASSFPGPGFSGNTIYF; DNA: TGTGCCAGCAGCTTCCCCGGACCGGGATTCTCTGGAAACACCATATATTTT